This T cell receptor (beta chain) is from a study of regulatory T cells in long-lasting Graves disease. Study at large: Antithyroid drug use was under 3 months in newly diagnosed Graves' patients.

Relying on iRepertoire HTBI primers and Arm-PCR of CDR3 regions, the team built TCR beta libraries. TCRdb used MiXCR to reprocess the multiplex PCR reads, holding one entry per CDR3 protein. The sample lists hundreds of thousands of distinct CDR3 sequences, 15% occurring once. Germline CDR1 is MNHNS and CDR2 is SASEGT. After removal of 5 bases from V and 0 bases from J, the junction contained 4 bases not matched to a gene. There are 15 residues in the CDR3. Time point specified: newly diagnosed GD, antithyroid drugs for less than 3 months. Making the TCR library involved RNA that had been extracted from PBMCs. In this sample, this clonotype turned up many times.

This clonotype originated in a female donor with Graves disease. The V and J genes are TRBV6-1 and TRBJ2-7, with 10 bases lining up with TRBD2. Sequenced material: peripheral blood mononuclear cells (PBMCs), taken at new diagnosis, from a patient treated with antithyroid drugs. CDR3 sequence: CASSRAGGSSYEQYF. In DNA form, the CDR3 reads TGTGCCAGCAGTCGAGCGGGAGGGAGCTCCTACGAGCAGTACTTC.